This T cell receptor beta chain comes out of a study of shared T cell receptors in the human thymus. Profiling relied on immunoSEQ multiplex PCR, and the TCRdb table lists in-frame clones only, not all of them. The data contain over 650,000 clones, over 75% of them singletons. Trimming stripped 8 bases from V and 5 bases from J, with 18 bases between. CDR1 is MDHEN and CDR2 is SYDVKM in the germline V gene. The CDR3 sequence is 14 residues long. The sample was also linked to a second study, of human thymus T cells.

The receptor comes from a boy under two years old with a congenital heart defect. Source material: thymocytes. The rearrangement links TRBV28 to TRBJ1-1; unclear D gene. This CDR3 is CASSIPGLMTEAFF. CDR3 nucleotides: TGTGCCAGCTCCATTCCGGGGTTGATGACTGAAGCTTTCTTT.